A single sample gave rise to the 28 T cell receptor beta chains below, sequenced in a study of early T cells in non-severe SARS-CoV-2 infection. Each CDR3 protein gets one entry after TCRdb re-called the 5' RACE reads with MiXCR. The sample gives roughly 77,000 distinct CDR3 sequences, 9% to 15% of which show up once; 4% to 5% is in the top ten. The specimen was whole blood. These receptors were taken from an adult who was a healthcare worker with PCR-confirmed SARS-CoV-2 infection or an uninfected control (not recorded which).

The sample holds a few counts of this clonotype. The chain uses TRBV6-2 or TRBV6-3 and TRBJ2-7; TRBD2 agrees at 7 bases. CDR3 length equals 16 residues. With 4 bases clipped from V and 2 bases from J, the junction kept 11 bases outside the gene matches. CDR1 is MNHEY, CDR2 SVGEGT, per germline. The CDR3 DNA is TGTGCCAGCAGTTCATATCAAGCGGGACCCACCTACGAGCAGTACTTC. Residues: CASSSYQAGPTYEQYF.

The J gene is TRBJ1-2, the V gene TRBV10-3; TRBD1 might be the D (5 bases). Germline-derived CDR1 and CDR2 are ENHRY and SYGVKD. V was cut by 0 bases and J by 10 bases, with 15 bases left in between. The CDR3 length is 14 residues. The DNA of the CDR3 is TGTGCCATCAGTGAGTCTGAGGGGTTAAAGGTCTACACCTTC. Translating it yields CAISESEGLKVYTF.

The rearrangement joins TRBV13 to TRBJ2-1; TRBD1 is a possible D gene (5 bases). V was cut by 0 bases and J by 6 bases, with 9 bases left in between. This CDR3 is built from 14 residues. CDR1 is PRHDT, CDR2 FYEKMQ, per germline (reference sequence). CDR3 sequence (DNA): TGTGCCAGCAGCTTAGGAGGGGCGGTCAATGAGCAGTTCTTC. It yields the protein CASSLGGAVNEQFF.

This clonotype showed up just a few times. The V gene is TRBV29-1, the J gene TRBJ2-3; no reliable D call. The CDR3 loop spans 10 amino acids. V lost 6 bases and J 3 bases, leaving 4 bases between the germline ends. The germline V gene encodes CDR1 SQVTM and CDR2 ANQGSEA. The DNA of the CDR3 is TGCAGCGTAAAGACAGATACGCAGTATTTT. The encoded protein is CSVKTDTQYF.

This clonotype occurred many times. V and J are TRBV7-6 and TRBJ2-2; tentative D call: TRBD2 (5 bases). Trimming cost V 3 bases and J 4 bases, with 9 bases left between them. CDR3 length: 14 residues. The germline V gene encodes CDR1 SGHVS and CDR2 FNYEAQ. The CDR3 DNA reads as TGTGCCAGCAGCTTGGAAGGACTCACCGGGGAGCTGTTTTTT. Its translation: CASSLEGLTGELFF.

V and J are TRBV2 and TRBJ2-7, with TRBD2 matching 13 bases. J lost 5 bases, V lost 7 bases, and 8 bases had no gene match. CDR3 size: 15 residues. Germline CDR1 reads SNHLY; CDR2 reads FYNNEI. The DNA for the CDR3 is TGTGCCAGCACCGCCGGGACTAGCGGGATCGACGAGCAGTACTTC. This translates into CASTAGTSGIDEQYF.

There are many counts of this clonotype. The chain uses TRBV14 and TRBJ1-1; D ambiguous. The V gene lost 1 base and the J gene lost 0 bases, with 9 bases spanning the gap. Germline CDR1 and CDR2: SGHDN and FVKESK. The CDR3 runs to 15 residues. The CDR3: CASSQGAGLNTEAFF. The DNA of the CDR3 is TGTGCCAGCAGCCAAGGGGCAGGTTTGAACACTGAAGCTTTCTTT.

At least ten counts were recorded for this clonotype. The V and J genes are TRBV11-3 and TRBJ1-1; D remains unclear. Germline lookup yields CDR1 SGHNT and CDR2 YENEEA. V was clipped by 2 bases and J by 6 bases, with 10 bases between them. The CDR3 loop spans 13 amino acids. DNA for the CDR3: TGTGCCAGCAGCTTAAAGGGTACGGCTGAAGCTTTCTTT. It encodes CASSLKGTAEAFF.

The chain is built from TRBV6-2 or TRBV6-3 and TRBJ1-5, with D tentatively TRBD1 (5 bases). From germline, CDR1 is MNHEY and CDR2 SVGEGT. V lost 6 bases, J lost 2 bases, and 14 bases lay in between. The CDR3 runs to 15 residues. The chain's CDR3 is CASRSGTKGNQPQHF. Here the CDR3 DNA reads TGTGCCAGCAGGTCAGGGACGAAGGGCAATCAGCCCCAGCATTTT.

This clonotype was counted only a few times. The chain links TRBV5-6 to TRBJ1-3; TRBD1 is a possible D gene (5 bases). Between the trimmed V and J ends, which lost 0 bases and 4 bases, there was a span of 8 bases. This CDR3 is 14 amino acids long. Germline lookup yields CDR1 SGHDT and CDR2 YYEEEE. CDR3 DNA: TGTGCCAGCAGCTTGGGCAGGGTCGGAAACACCATATATTTT. It is translated as CASSLGRVGNTIYF.

This clonotype was recorded many times. The rearrangement uses TRBV30 and TRBJ2-3, with D possibly called TRBD1 or TRBD2 (6 bases each). Germline CDR1 reads GTSNPN; CDR2 reads SVGIG (reference sequence). The CDR3 covers 12 residues. V lost 0 bases and J lost 6, with 7 bases in between. This chain's CDR3 is CAWSVGGDTQYF. The CDR3 nucleotides read TGTGCCTGGAGTGTCGGGGGCGATACGCAGTATTTT. Looking up the rest from reference TRBV30 and TRBJ2-3 gives the full variable domain: SQTIHQWPATLVQPVGSPLSLECTVEGTSNPNLYWYRQAAGRGLQLLFYSVGIGQISSEVPQNLSASRPQDRQFILSSKKLLLSDSGFYLCAWSVGGDTQYFGPGTRLTVL.

This clonotype has more than one count but fewer than ten. This sequence joins TRBV6-5 and TRBJ2-7; TRBD1 agrees at 7 bases. CDR3 size: 12 residues. Germline V gene sequence: CDR1 MNHEY, CDR2 SVGAGI. Trimming cost V 2 bases and J 6 bases; bases outside gene matches: 1. The chain's CDR3 is CASSYRGREQYF. The CDR3 region has the DNA TGTGCCAGCAGTTACAGGGGGCGCGAGCAGTACTTC.

This clonotype has ten or more counts. V usage is TRBV2 and J usage is TRBJ2-2; D might be TRBD2 (5 bases). Germline V gene data show CDR1 as SNHLY and CDR2 as FYNNEI. The length of the CDR3 is 14 residues. Trimming stripped 6 bases from V and 5 bases from J, with 13 bases between. This CDR3 is CASREDSLTGELFF. The CDR3 DNA reads as TGTGCCAGCAGAGAGGACTCACTGACCGGGGAGCTGTTTTTT.

The V and J genes are TRBV5-1 and TRBJ2-7; D unclear. CDR1 and CDR2 from the germline V gene are SGHRS and YFSETQ. V lost 0 bases and J 0 bases, leaving 7 bases between the germline ends. This CDR3 spans 14 amino acids. This CDR3 reads CASSLGHYSYEQYF. CDR3 DNA: TGCGCCAGCAGCTTGGGTCATTACTCCTACGAGCAGTACTTC. Drawing the rest from reference TRBV5-1 and TRBJ2-7, the complete variable domain is KAGVTQTPRYLIKTRGQQVTLSCSPISGHRSVSWYQQTPGQGLQFLFEYFSETQRNKGNFPGRFSGRQFSNSRSEMNVSTLELGDSALYLCASSLGHYSYEQYFGPGTRLTVT.

The chain is built from TRBV3-1 and TRBJ2-7; D is unclear. V was shortened by 4 bases and J by 1 base, with 8 bases between the two germline ends. The germline CDR1 and CDR2 sequences are LGHDT and YNNKEL (reference sequence). The CDR3 runs 13 residues. CDR3 residues: CASSPEYSYEQYF. As DNA, the CDR3 is TGTGCCAGCAGCCCGGAATATTCCTACGAGCAGTACTTC.

This clonotype has only a few counts. The V and J genes are TRBV7-9 and TRBJ2-4; D possibly corresponds to TRBD2 (5 bases). V was clipped by 3 bases and J by 10 bases, with 7 bases between them. Looked up from germline, CDR1 is SEHNR and CDR2 is FQNEAQ (reference sequence). This CDR3 spans 11 amino acids. The CDR3 is CASSLGEIQYF. CDR3 in DNA: TGTGCCAGCAGCTTGGGAGAAATTCAGTACTTC.

A few counts support this clonotype. The junction shows a germline mismatch at one end, possibly a read error. The chain combines TRBV9 with TRBJ1-1; 7 bases agree with TRBD1. This CDR3 is 15 amino acids long. Germline assignment: CDR1 SGDLS and CDR2 YYNGEE. CDR3 coding DNA: TGTGCCAGCAGCGTGGGGGACAGAATGAACACTGAAGCCTTCTTT. This encodes CASSVGDRMNTEAFF.

Comments on this clonotype: One base away lies a much larger clone, so this may be a sequencing read error. V is TRBV20-1 and J is TRBJ2-7, with D possibly matching TRBD2 (5 bases). Germline values: CDR1 DFQATT, CDR2 SNEGSKA (reference sequence). The CDR3 is made up of 14 amino acids. The CDR3 is CNASPRTGVYEQYF. DNA for the CDR3: TGCAATGCTAGCCCAAGGACTGGGGTCTACGAGCAGTACTTC.

This clonotype was seen many times. The J gene is TRBJ2-7, the V gene TRBV20-1; 10 bases are shared with TRBD2. J was trimmed by 0 bases and V by 7 bases; bases with no gene match: 6. CDR3 length equals 14 residues. Germline CDR1 is DFQATT and CDR2 is SNEGSKA (reference sequence). DNA for the CDR3: TGCAGTGGAGTAGCGGGAGGCCACTCCTACGAGCAGTACTTC. This encodes CSGVAGGHSYEQYF.

The chain links TRBV19 to TRBJ2-1; 10 nucleotides align to TRBD2. The CDR3 covers 15 residues. The germline V gene has CDR1 LNHDA and CDR2 SQIVND (reference sequence). V dropped 3 bases and J dropped 12; count of bases not matched to a gene: 11. CDR3 bases: TGTGCCAGTAGTATGATTCTAGCGGGAGATCGGGGGCAGTTCTTC. This sequence encodes CASSMILAGDRGQFF. The full variable domain, rest sourced from reference TRBV19 and TRBJ2-1, is DGGITQSPKYLFRKEGQNVTLSCEQNLNHDAMYWYRQDPGQGLRLIYYSQIVNDFQKGDIAEGYSVSREKKESFPLTVTSAQKNPTAFYLCASSMILAGDRGQFFGPGTRLTVL.

The chain combines TRBV30 with TRBJ1-5; TRBD1 is a possible D gene (5 bases). The germline V gene encodes CDR1 GTSNPN and CDR2 SVGIG (reference sequence). Between the trimmed V and J ends, which lost 4 bases and 7 bases, there was a span of 14 bases. The CDR3 has 13 residues. The CDR3 spells CAWTGRDGQPQHF. The CDR3 region has the DNA TGTGCCTGGACAGGCAGGGACGGACAGCCCCAGCATTTT. Full variable domain (outside the CDR3, taken from reference TRBV30 and TRBJ1-5): SQTIHQWPATLVQPVGSPLSLECTVEGTSNPNLYWYRQAAGRGLQLLFYSVGIGQISSEVPQNLSASRPQDRQFILSSKKLLLSDSGFYLCAWTGRDGQPQHFGDGTRLSIL.

A few counts support this clonotype. The gene calls are TRBV27 and TRBJ1-1; D is unresolved. This CDR3 is built from 15 residues. V dropped 5 bases and J dropped 3 bases, with 16 bases sitting between them. The V gene's germline CDR1 is MNHEY and CDR2 SMNVEV (reference sequence). CDR3 sequence: CASSPGPGRDTEAFF. The CDR3 DNA is TGTGCCAGCAGTCCCGGCCCAGGACGGGACACTGAAGCTTTCTTT.

This clonotype was observed many times. This rearrangement joins TRBV7-8 to TRBJ1-5; 7 bases are a match to TRBD1. Germline V CDR1 and CDR2: SGHVS, FQNEAQ. The V gene end was trimmed by 5 bases and the J gene end by 1 base; junction bases not matched to a gene: 8. The CDR3 runs 16 residues. CDR3 in DNA: TGTGCCAGCAGCCCTAGGACAGGCCAGAGCAATCAGCCCCAGCATTTT. It encodes CASSPRTGQSNQPQHF.

This clonotype was picked up a small number of times. The rearrangement uses TRBV2 and TRBJ1-4, with a tentative D call TRBD1 (5 bases). The CDR3 totals 14 residues. Per the germline V gene, CDR1 is SNHLY and CDR2 is FYNNEI. V was cut by 6 bases and J by 8 bases, with 16 bases left in between. Here the CDR3 reads CASRAGWANEKLFF. The DNA for the CDR3 is TGTGCCAGCAGGGCAGGGTGGGCCAACGAAAAACTGTTTTTT.

This clonotype was recorded many times. The chain joins TRBV9 to TRBJ2-6; D is uncertain. CDR1 is SGDLS, CDR2 YYNGEE, per germline. This CDR3 has 14 residues. Deletions cut 5 bases from V and 0 bases from J, with 6 bases between. CDR3 region: CASRASSGANVLTF. In nucleotides, the CDR3 is TGTGCCAGCAGGGCGAGCTCTGGGGCCAACGTCCTGACTTTC.

This clonotype rates as medium-sized. This chain uses TRBV29-1 with TRBJ1-2; D is undetermined. The V and J ends lost 1 base and 5 bases respectively, with 8 bases between them. CDR3 length: 12 amino acids. Germline V lookup: CDR1 SQVTM, CDR2 ANQGSEA. CDR3: CSVEGEPYGYTF. The CDR3 DNA follows: TGCAGCGTTGAAGGGGAACCATATGGCTACACCTTC.

This clonotype was recorded many times. The chain employs TRBV4-1 and TRBJ1-1, with D hard to call. Germline CDR1 reads MGHRA; CDR2 reads YSYEKL. This CDR3 is built from 11 residues. With 4 bases removed from V and 4 bases from J, the gap between germline ends came to 4 bases. In DNA, the CDR3 is TGCGCCAGCAGCCGGGGCACTGAAGCTTTCTTT. Translated: CASSRGTEAFF.

With regard to this clonotype: One end of the junction does not line up with germline, which may come from a read error. The chain combines TRBV28 with TRBJ2-1; possibly TRBD2 for D (6 bases). CDR3 length: 17 residues. Germline V gene data show CDR1 as MDHEN and CDR2 as SYDVKM. DNA of the CDR3: TGTGCCAGCAGTTCATATCTACGGGACTTCTCCTACAATGGGCAGTTCTTC. It codes for CASSSYLRDFSYNGQFF.